Each of the 13 T cell receptor beta chains below was sequenced from the same sample in a study of regulatory T cells in long-lasting Graves disease. The time point was: newly diagnosed GD, antithyroid drugs for less than 3 months. The TCR library was prepared using RNA isolated from PBMCs. Combining iRepertoire HTBI primers with Arm-PCR of CDR3 regions, the authors built TCR beta libraries. TCRdb reanalysed the multiplex PCR reads using MiXCR and keeps one entry per CDR3 protein. There are about 460,000 distinct CDR3 sequences in the sample; 12% to 15% occur only once, and more than 15% lies in the top ten. These data were also reused for a study on T cells in Graves' hyperthyroidism and ophthalmopathy.

Sample: peripheral blood mononuclear cells (PBMCs), taken at new diagnosis, from a patient treated with antithyroid drugs. The receptor source for this set is a woman aged 50 to 60 with Graves disease.

Only a few counts were recorded for this clonotype. V usage is TRBV20-1 and J usage is TRBJ2-1, with 13 bases fitting TRBD2. Germline CDR1 is DFQATT and CDR2 is SNEGSKA (reference sequence). This CDR3 has 14 amino acids. V dropped 5 bases and J dropped 7; count of bases not matched to a gene: 5. CDR3 loop: CSAETSGRPNEQFF. CDR3 nucleotides: TGCAGTGCTGAGACTAGCGGGAGGCCGAATGAGCAGTTCTTC.

This clonotype was recorded many times. The CDR3: CAWSGGQPTLYTEAFF. The CDR3 nucleotides read TGTGCCTGGAGTGGGGGACAACCTACCTTATACACTGAAGCTTTCTTT. The chain couples TRBV30 to TRBJ1-1; tentative D call: TRBD1 (6 bases). The germline CDR1 and CDR2 sequences are GTSNPN and SVGIG (reference sequence). V was pared by 1 base and J by 3 bases, with 18 bases between. The CDR3 has 16 amino acids.

The chain links TRBV20-1 to TRBJ2-7; D possibly corresponds to TRBD1 (6 bases). This CDR3 is built from 16 residues. V was trimmed by 5 bases and J by 0 bases, leaving 20 bases between them. CDR1 and CDR2 from the germline V gene are DFQATT and SNEGSKA (reference sequence). DNA for the CDR3: TGCAGTGCTCTCGGACCGACAGGTACTAGCTCCTACGAGCAGTACTTC. Translating it yields CSALGPTGTSSYEQYF.

This clonotype was detected many times. The chain employs TRBV3-1 and TRBJ2-7; TRBD2 might be the D (6 bases). This CDR3 spans 14 amino acids. CDR1 is LGHDT and CDR2 is YNNKEL in the germline V gene (reference sequence). Trimming stripped 4 bases from V and 6 bases from J, with 16 bases between. CDR3 in amino acids: CASSPRDSLVEQYF. The DNA for the CDR3 is TGTGCCAGCAGCCCCCGGGACTCCCTTGTCGAGCAGTACTTC.

This clonotype was counted at least ten times. The chain is built from TRBV11-1 and TRBJ2-7, with TRBD2 as a possible D gene (6 bases). This CDR3 spans 14 amino acids. Trimming left V 7 bases short and J 1 base short, with 14 bases between. Germline V lookup: CDR1 SGHAT, CDR2 FQDESV (reference sequence). CDR3 amino acids: CASTGTAGSYEQYF. DNA for the CDR3: TGTGCCAGCACCGGGACTGCGGGGTCCTACGAGCAGTACTTC.

The rearrangement joins TRBV7-6 to TRBJ2-3, with TRBD2 identical over 8 bases. V dropped 9 bases and J dropped 2; count of bases not matched to a gene: 7. The CDR3 is made up of 14 amino acids. Germline V gene data show CDR1 as SGHVS and CDR2 as FNYEAQ. CDR3 loop: CASKLAAATDTQYF. The CDR3 DNA follows: TGTGCCAGTAAACTAGCGGCTGCCACAGATACGCAGTATTTT.

The chain carries TRBV15 and TRBJ2-2, with 9 bases matching TRBD2. This CDR3 is built from 16 residues. In germline, CDR1 is LNHNV, CDR2 YYDKDF (reference sequence). The trim removed 10 bases at V and 4 bases at J, leaving 13 bases unmatched. The CDR3 nucleotides are TGTGCCAAGCCTAGCGGGAATGCACTATTCACCGGGGAGCTGTTTTTT. It is translated as CAKPSGNALFTGELFF.

On this clonotype: It differs at one base from a far larger clone, so likely a read error. Written as DNA, the CDR3 is TGTGCCAGCAGTTTATGGTCTAGCGGGAGCTTAGGAGGAGAGACCCAGTACTTC. As protein: CASSLWSSGSLGGETQYF. The chain joins TRBV27 to TRBJ2-3, with 10 bases identical to TRBD2. The J call is in doubt because the DNA end fits TRBJ2-5 better. The CDR3 sequence is 18 residues long. Looked up from germline, CDR1 is MNHEY and CDR2 is SMNVEV (reference sequence).

This clonotype was counted at least ten times. The chain combines TRBV18 with TRBJ2-3; 7 bases fit TRBD2. Germline assignment: CDR1 KGHSH and CDR2 LQKENI. The CDR3 length is 15 residues. V trimming: 3 bases; J trimming: 1 base; junction bases outside the gene matches: 4. The CDR3 nucleotides are TGTGCCAGCTCACCCGGGGGGAGAGGCACAGATACGCAGTATTTT. It codes for CASSPGGRGTDTQYF.

As regards this clonotype: Just one base apart from a much larger clone, this may be a read error. This chain links TRBV2 with TRBJ1-5; D is unresolved. The V gene's germline CDR1 is SNHLY and CDR2 FYNNEI. The CDR3 consists of 15 residues. CDR3 nucleotide sequence: TGTGCCAGCAGTGAAAGGTTCAGTAGCAGTCAGCCCCAGCATTTT. It yields the protein CASSERFSSSQPQHF. The entire variable domain, with the rest obtained from reference TRBV2 and TRBJ1-5, is as follows: EPEVTQTPSHQVTQMGQEVILRCVPISNHLYFYWYRQILGQKVEFLVSFYNNEISEKSEIFDDQFSVERPDGSNFTLKIRSTKLEDSAMYFCASSERFSSSQPQHFGDGTRLSIL.

This clonotype was seen more than once but under ten times. V gene TRBV7-9 combines with J gene TRBJ2-7; TRBD2 matches 15 bases. Germline CDR1 reads SEHNR; CDR2 reads FQNEAQ (reference sequence). The length of the CDR3 is 15 residues. With 7 bases clipped from V and 6 bases from J, the junction kept 7 bases outside the gene matches. The CDR3 DNA reads TGTGCCAGCACCGTGACGGGACTAGCGGGAGGCGAGCAGTACTTC. Amino acids: CASTVTGLAGGEQYF.

This clonotype has ten or more counts. This chain links TRBV28 with TRBJ2-1, with 11 bases matching TRBD2. The CDR3 is 14 residues long. The V segment lost 8 bases and the J segment 8 bases; nucleotides outside the gene matches: 8. From germline, CDR1 is MDHEN and CDR2 SYDVKM. The CDR3 DNA sequence: TGTGCCAGCGGACTGGGACTAGCGGTTGATGAGCAGTTCTTC. Encoded protein: CASGLGLAVDEQFF.

This clonotype was counted a few times. This chain links TRBV19 with TRBJ1-1; TRBD1 is a possible D gene (6 bases). CDR1 is LNHDA, CDR2 SQIVND, per germline (reference sequence). CDR3 size: 15 residues. With 0 bases removed from V and 5 bases from J, the gap between germline ends came to 13 bases. In DNA, the CDR3 is TGTGCCAGTAGTATAGACCGAGGAGGGGGTACTGAAGCTTTCTTT. The encoded protein is CASSIDRGGGTEAFF.